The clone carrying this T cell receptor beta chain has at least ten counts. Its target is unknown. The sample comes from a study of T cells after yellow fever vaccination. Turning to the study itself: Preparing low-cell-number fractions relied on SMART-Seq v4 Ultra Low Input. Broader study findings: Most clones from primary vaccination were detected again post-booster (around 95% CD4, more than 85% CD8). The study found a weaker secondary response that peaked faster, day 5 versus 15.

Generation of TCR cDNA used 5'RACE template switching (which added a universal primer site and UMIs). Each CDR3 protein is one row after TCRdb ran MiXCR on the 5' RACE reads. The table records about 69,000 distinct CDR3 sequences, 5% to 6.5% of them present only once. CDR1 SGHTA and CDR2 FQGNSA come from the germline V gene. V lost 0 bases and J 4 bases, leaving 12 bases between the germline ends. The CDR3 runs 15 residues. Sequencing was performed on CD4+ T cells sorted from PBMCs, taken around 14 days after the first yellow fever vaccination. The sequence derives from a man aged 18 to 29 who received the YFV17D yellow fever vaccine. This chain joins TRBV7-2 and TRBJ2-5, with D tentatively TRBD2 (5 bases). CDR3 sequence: CASSLAFRGRETQYF. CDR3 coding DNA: TGTGCCAGCAGCTTAGCCTTTCGGGGTCGAGAGACCCAGTACTTC. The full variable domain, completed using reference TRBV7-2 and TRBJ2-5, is GAGVSQSPSNKVTEKGKDVELRCDPISGHTALYWYRQSLGQGLEFLIYFQGNSAPDKSGLPSDRFSAERTGGSVSTLTIQRTQQEDSAVYLCASSLAFRGRETQYFGPGTRLLVL.